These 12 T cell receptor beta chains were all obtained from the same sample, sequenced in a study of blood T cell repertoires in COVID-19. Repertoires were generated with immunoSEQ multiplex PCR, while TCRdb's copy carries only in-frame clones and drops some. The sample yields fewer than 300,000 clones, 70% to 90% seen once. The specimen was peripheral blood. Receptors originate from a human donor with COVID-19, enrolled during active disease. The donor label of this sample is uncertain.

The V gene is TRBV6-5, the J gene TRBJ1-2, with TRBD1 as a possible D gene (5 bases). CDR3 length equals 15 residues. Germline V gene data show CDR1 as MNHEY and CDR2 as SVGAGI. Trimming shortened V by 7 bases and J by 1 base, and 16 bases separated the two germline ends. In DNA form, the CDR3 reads TGTGCCAGCATTTTTTTCGGGGGTAGTAACTATGGCTACACCTTC. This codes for CASIFFGGSNYGYTF.

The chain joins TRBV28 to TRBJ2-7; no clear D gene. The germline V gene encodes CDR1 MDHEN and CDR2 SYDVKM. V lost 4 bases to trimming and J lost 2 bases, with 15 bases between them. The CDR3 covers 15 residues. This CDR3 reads CASSSVSQVTYEQYF. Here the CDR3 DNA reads TGTGCCAGCAGTTCCGTTTCGCAGGTCACCTACGAGCAGTACTTC.

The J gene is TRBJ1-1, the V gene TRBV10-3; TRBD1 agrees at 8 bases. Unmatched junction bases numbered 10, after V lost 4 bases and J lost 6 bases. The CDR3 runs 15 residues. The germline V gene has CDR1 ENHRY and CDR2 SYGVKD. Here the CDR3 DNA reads TGTGCCATCAGTGGAGGGACAGGTCTAATGGCTGAAGCTTTCTTT. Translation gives CAISGGTGLMAEAFF.

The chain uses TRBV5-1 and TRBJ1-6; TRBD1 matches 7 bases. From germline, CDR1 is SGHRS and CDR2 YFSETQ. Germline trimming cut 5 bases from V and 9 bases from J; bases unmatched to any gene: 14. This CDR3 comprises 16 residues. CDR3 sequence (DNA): TGCGCCAGCAGGGATGACACACAGGGGTGGGGTTCACCCCTCCACTTT. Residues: CASRDDTQGWGSPLHF.

CDR3 in DNA: TGCAGTGCTAGAGAAATCCGCATTCAGTACTTC. Translation gives CSAREIRIQYF. The V and J genes are TRBV20-1 and TRBJ2-4; D call uncertain. Trimming shortened V by 0 bases and J by 9 bases, and 6 bases separated the two germline ends. Per the germline V gene, CDR1 is DFQATT and CDR2 is SNEGSKA (reference sequence). The CDR3 has 11 amino acids.

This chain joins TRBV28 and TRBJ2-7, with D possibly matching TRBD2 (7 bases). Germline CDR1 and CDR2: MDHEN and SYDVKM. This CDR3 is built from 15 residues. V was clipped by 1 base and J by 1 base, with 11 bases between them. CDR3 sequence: CASSLSGGPSYEQYF. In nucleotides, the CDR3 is TGTGCCAGCAGTTTATCGGGGGGCCCTTCCTACGAGCAGTACTTC.

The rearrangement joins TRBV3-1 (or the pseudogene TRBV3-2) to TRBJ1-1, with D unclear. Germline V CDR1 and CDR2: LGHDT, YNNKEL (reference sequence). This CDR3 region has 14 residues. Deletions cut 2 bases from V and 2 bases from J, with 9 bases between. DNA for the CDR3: TGTGCCAGCAGCCAATTACTCATTAACACTGAAGCTTTCTTT. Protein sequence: CASSQLLINTEAFF.

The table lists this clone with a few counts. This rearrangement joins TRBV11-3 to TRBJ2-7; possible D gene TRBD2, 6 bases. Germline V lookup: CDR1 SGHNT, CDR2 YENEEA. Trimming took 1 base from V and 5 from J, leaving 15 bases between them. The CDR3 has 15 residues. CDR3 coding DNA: TGTGCCAGCAGCTTAGGTCAGGAGGGACGCCACGAGCAGTACTTC. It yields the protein CASSLGQEGRHEQYF.

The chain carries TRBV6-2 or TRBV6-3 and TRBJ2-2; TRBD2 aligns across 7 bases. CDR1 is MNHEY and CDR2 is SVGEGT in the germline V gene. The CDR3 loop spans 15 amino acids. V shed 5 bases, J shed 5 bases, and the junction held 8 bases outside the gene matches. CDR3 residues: CASSKLAAGTGELFF. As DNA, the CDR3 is TGTGCCAGCAGTAAACTAGCAGCGGGAACCGGGGAGCTGTTTTTT.

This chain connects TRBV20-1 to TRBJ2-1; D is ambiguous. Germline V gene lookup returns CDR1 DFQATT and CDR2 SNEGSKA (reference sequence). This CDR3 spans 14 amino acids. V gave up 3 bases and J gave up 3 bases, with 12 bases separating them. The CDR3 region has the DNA TGCAGTGCTAGTGATCCAGATCTCTACAATGAGCAGTTCTTC. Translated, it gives CSASDPDLYNEQFF.

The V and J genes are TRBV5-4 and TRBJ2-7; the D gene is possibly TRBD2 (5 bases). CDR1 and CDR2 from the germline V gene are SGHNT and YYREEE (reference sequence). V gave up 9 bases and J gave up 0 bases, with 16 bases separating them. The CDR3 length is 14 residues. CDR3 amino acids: CANATQRSSYEQYF. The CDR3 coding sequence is TGTGCCAACGCGACACAGCGGAGCTCCTACGAGCAGTACTTC. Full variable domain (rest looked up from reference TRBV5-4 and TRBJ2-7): ETGVTQSPTHLIKTRGQQVTLRCSSQSGHNTVSWYQQALGQGPQFIFQYYREEENGRGNFPPRFSGLQFPNYSSELNVNALELDDSALYLCANATQRSSYEQYFGPGTRLTVT.

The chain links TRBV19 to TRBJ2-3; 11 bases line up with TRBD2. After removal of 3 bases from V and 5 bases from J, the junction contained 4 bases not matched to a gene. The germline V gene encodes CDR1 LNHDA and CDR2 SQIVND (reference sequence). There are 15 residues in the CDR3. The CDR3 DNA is TGTGCCAGTAGTATTGTGCTAGCGGGAGGAGATACGCAGTATTTT. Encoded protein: CASSIVLAGGDTQYF. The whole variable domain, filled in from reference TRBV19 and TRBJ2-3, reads DGGITQSPKYLFRKEGQNVTLSCEQNLNHDAMYWYRQDPGQGLRLIYYSQIVNDFQKGDIAEGYSVSREKKESFPLTVTSAQKNPTAFYLCASSIVLAGGDTQYFGPGTRLTVL.